Following are 17 T cell receptor beta chains from one sample sequenced in a study of identical twins. TCRdb itself ran the 5' RACE reads through MiXCR, one entry per CDR3 protein. In the table there are fewer than 650,000 distinct CDR3 sequences, 9.5% to 10% of which are singletons. This sample was shared with a second study, whose subject was yellow fever vaccine responses in identical twins.

Sequencing was performed on PBMCs. These TCRs come from a woman aged 18-35 years in good health.

Only a few counts were recorded for this clonotype. V gene TRBV10-3 combines with J gene TRBJ2-1, with 9 nucleotides matching TRBD2. Germline CDR1 is ENHRY and CDR2 is SYGVKD. The CDR3 totals 14 residues. The V and J ends lost 6 bases and 9 bases, in that order; junction bases with no gene match: 9. Here the CDR3 reads CAISGTSRVGEQFF. CDR3 coding DNA: TGTGCCATCAGCGGGACTAGCCGGGTGGGTGAGCAGTTCTTC.

This clonotype was recorded a few times. Likely a read error: the CDR3 ends without its conserved phenylalanine or tryptophan. It is unclear where the CDR3 begins or ends on the DNA, so no DNA is shown, and the CDR3 is as TCRdb lists it. The chain joins TRBV29-1 to TRBJ2-1; the table's D gene call, TRBD1, was not cross checked with the DNA. The CDR3 spans 11 residues, counting both ends. CDR1 SQVTM and CDR2 ANQGSEA come from the germline V gene. The CDR3 loop is CSVEVRDRVVL.

This clonotype showed up many times. The chain is built from TRBV29-1 and TRBJ2-1; D gene uncertain. CDR1 SQVTM and CDR2 ANQGSEA come from the germline V gene. V was shortened by 6 bases and J by 10 bases, with 13 bases between the two germline ends. This CDR3 region has 11 residues. CDR3 in DNA: TGCAGCGTCGCCGACACCAGCGAGCAGTTCTTC. This gives the protein CSVADTSEQFF.

This clonotype showed up many times. V is TRBV12-3 or TRBV12-4 and J is TRBJ2-5, with TRBD1 matching 9 bases. There are 14 residues in the CDR3. V trimming: 8 bases; J trimming: 1 base; junction bases outside the gene matches: 5. The chain's CDR3 is CASGRTGAQETQYF. The DNA of the CDR3 is TGTGCCAGCGGCCGGACAGGGGCCCAAGAGACCCAGTACTTC.

The chain uses TRBV21-1 and TRBJ2-5; the D segment call TRBD1 is taken from the table without a DNA check. TRBV21-1 is an annotated pseudogene. The CDR3 totals 21 residues. This CDR3 reads CASSKEFRDYSGVRAYETQYF. CDR3 DNA sequence: TGTGCCAGCAGCAAAGAGTTTCGAGACTACTCAGGTGTCCGGGCGTACGAGACCCAGTACTTC.

This clonotype was seen a few times. The CDR3 region is CASSQDFVGRYEQYF. The CDR3 bases are TGCGCCAGCAGCCAAGATTTTGTGGGGCGCTACGAGCAGTACTTC. V and J are TRBV4-1 and TRBJ2-7, with D perhaps matching TRBD1 (5 bases). The CDR3 consists of 15 residues. The ends were cut back, 0 bases at V and 3 bases at J, with 12 bases in the middle. Germline CDR1 reads MGHRA; CDR2 reads YSYEKL.

This chain joins TRBV20-1 and TRBJ2-5; 12 nucleotides align to TRBD1. Germline lookup yields CDR1 DFQATT and CDR2 SNEGSKA (reference sequence). The CDR3 contains 16 residues. V was pared by 3 bases and J by 5 bases, with 10 bases of the junction left unmatched. CDR3 nucleotides: TGCAGTGCTAGTGTGTTTGGGACAGGGGGCGGGGAGACCCAGTACTTC. It is translated as CSASVFGTGGGETQYF.

This chain connects TRBV12-3 or TRBV12-4 to TRBJ2-2; 9 positions match TRBD1. J gave up 2 bases and V 7 bases, and 2 bases lay outside the gene matches. The length of the CDR3 is 14 residues. This CDR3 is CASTGQGNTGELFF. The CDR3 nucleotides read TGTGCCAGCACGGGACAGGGTAACACCGGGGAGCTGTTTTTT.

This clonotype showed up just a few times. The chain recombines TRBV11-3 with TRBJ2-5; unclear D gene. Germline V gives CDR1 SGHNT, CDR2 YENEEA. V gave up 5 bases and J gave up 1 base, with 5 bases separating them. This CDR3 is 12 amino acids long. The CDR3 DNA reads as TGTGCCAGCAGCAAGCCCCAAGAGACCCAGTACTTC. Protein: CASSKPQETQYF.

This clonotype was detected ten times or more. V and J are TRBV29-1 and TRBJ1-2, with no clear D. This CDR3 is built from 11 residues. Trimming stripped 3 bases from V and 4 bases from J, with 6 bases between. Per the germline V gene, CDR1 is SQVTM and CDR2 is ANQGSEA. The CDR3 DNA follows: TGCAGCGTTGAGGCGATCTATGGCTACACCTTC. It encodes CSVEAIYGYTF.

Many counts were recorded for this clonotype. V is TRBV11-2 and J is TRBJ2-4; a possible D gene is TRBD1 (6 bases). Trimming took 2 bases from V and 0 from J, leaving 23 bases between them. CDR3 length equals 20 residues. Germline V gene lookup returns CDR1 SGHAT and CDR2 FQNNGV. CDR3: CASSLRAHTQGPLAKNIQYF. CDR3 coding DNA: TGTGCCAGCAGCTTACGGGCTCACACTCAGGGGCCGTTAGCCAAAAACATTCAGTACTTC. Using reference TRBV11-2 and TRBJ2-4 for the parts outside the CDR3, the full variable domain is EAGVAQSPRYKIIEKRQSVAFWCNPISGHATLYWYQQILGQGPKLLIQFQNNGVVDDSQLPKDRFSAERLKGVDSTLKIQPAKLEDSAVYLCASSLRAHTQGPLAKNIQYFGAGTRLSVL.

This clonotype was observed at least ten times. The chain recombines TRBV5-1 with TRBJ2-2; no definite D call. V was trimmed by 6 bases and J by 2 bases, leaving 17 bases between them. The CDR3 spans 16 residues. CDR1 SGHRS and CDR2 YFSETQ come from the germline V gene. CDR3 sequence: CASKNSESANTGELFF. CDR3 DNA sequence: TGCGCCAGCAAAAATTCGGAGAGTGCAAACACCGGGGAGCTGTTTTTT.

Only a few counts were recorded for this clonotype. The rearrangement uses TRBV19 and TRBJ2-4, with 8 bases matching TRBD1. The CDR3 sequence is 14 residues long. Per the germline V gene, CDR1 is LNHDA and CDR2 is SQIVND (reference sequence). The V gene end was trimmed by 7 bases and the J gene end by 7 bases; junction bases not matched to a gene: 9. The CDR3 region is CASNQGAGRNIQYF. The CDR3, as DNA: TGTGCCAGTAACCAGGGGGCGGGTCGGAACATTCAGTACTTC. The variable domain in full, completed from reference TRBV19 and TRBJ2-4, reads DGGITQSPKYLFRKEGQNVTLSCEQNLNHDAMYWYRQDPGQGLRLIYYSQIVNDFQKGDIAEGYSVSREKKESFPLTVTSAQKNPTAFYLCASNQGAGRNIQYFGAGTRLSVL.

The chain is built from TRBV24-1 and TRBJ2-5; 8 bases are shared with TRBD1. The V gene end was trimmed by 4 bases and the J gene end by 3 bases; junction bases not matched to a gene: 3. CDR3 length: 14 residues. Germline V gives CDR1 KGHDR, CDR2 SFDVKD. The CDR3 nucleotides read TGTGCCACCAGTGAAGAGGGACAGGAAGAGACCCAGTACTTC. Protein sequence: CATSEEGQEETQYF.

This clonotype came up a few times. The chain employs TRBV28 and TRBJ2-5; D unresolved. Germline V gene sequence: CDR1 MDHEN, CDR2 SYDVKM. V lost 8 bases and J 1 base, leaving 11 bases between the germline ends. The CDR3 consists of 13 residues. The CDR3 DNA reads TGTGCCAGCCGCCCTATGGGCCAAGAGACCCAGTACTTC. Translating it yields CASRPMGQETQYF.

This clonotype has more than one count but fewer than ten. The chain recombines TRBV15 with TRBJ2-4; unclear D gene. V lost 2 bases to trimming and J lost 0 bases, with 8 bases between them. The length of the CDR3 is 15 residues. CDR1 and CDR2 from the germline V gene are LNHNV and YYDKDF (reference sequence). The CDR3 spells CATSRLVGAKNIQYF. CDR3 in DNA: TGTGCCACCAGCAGACTCGTGGGAGCCAAAAACATTCAGTACTTC.

This chain links TRBV5-4 with TRBJ2-5, with a weak D call TRBD2 (5 bases). This CDR3 spans 13 amino acids. The ends were cut back, 6 bases at V and 1 base at J, with 10 bases in the middle. CDR1 is SGHNT and CDR2 is YYREEE in the germline V gene (reference sequence). CDR3 amino acids: CASKRTPQETQYF. CDR3 DNA sequence: TGTGCCAGCAAAAGGACTCCCCAAGAGACCCAGTACTTC. Together with reference TRBV5-4 and TRBJ2-5, the CDR3 gives the full variable domain: ETGVTQSPTHLIKTRGQQVTLRCSSQSGHNTVSWYQQALGQGPQFIFQYYREEENGRGNFPPRFSGLQFPNYSSELNVNALELDDSALYLCASKRTPQETQYFGPGTRLLVL.